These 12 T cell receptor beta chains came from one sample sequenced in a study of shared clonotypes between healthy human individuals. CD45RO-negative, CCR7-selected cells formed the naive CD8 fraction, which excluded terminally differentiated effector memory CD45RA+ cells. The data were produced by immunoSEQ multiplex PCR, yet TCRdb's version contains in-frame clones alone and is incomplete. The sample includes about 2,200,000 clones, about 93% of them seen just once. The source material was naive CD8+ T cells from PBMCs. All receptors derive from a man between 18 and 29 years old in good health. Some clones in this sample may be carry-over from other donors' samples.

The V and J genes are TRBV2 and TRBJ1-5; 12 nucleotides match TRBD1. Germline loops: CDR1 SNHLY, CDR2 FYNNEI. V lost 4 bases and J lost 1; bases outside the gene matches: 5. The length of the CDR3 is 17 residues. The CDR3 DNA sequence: TGTGCCAGCAGTGGAGGGACAGGGGGCATGAGCAATCAGCCCCAGCATTTT. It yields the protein CASSGGTGGMSNQPQHF.

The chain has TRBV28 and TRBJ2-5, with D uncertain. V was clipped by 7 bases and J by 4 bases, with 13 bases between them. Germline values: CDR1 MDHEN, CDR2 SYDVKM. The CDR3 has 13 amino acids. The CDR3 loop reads CASTTSMGETQYF. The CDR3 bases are TGTGCCAGCACCACCAGTATGGGAGAGACCCAGTACTTC.

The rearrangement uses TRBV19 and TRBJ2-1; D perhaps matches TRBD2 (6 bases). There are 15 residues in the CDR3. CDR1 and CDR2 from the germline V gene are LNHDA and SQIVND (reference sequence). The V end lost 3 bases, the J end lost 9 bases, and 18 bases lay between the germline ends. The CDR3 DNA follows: TGTGCCAGTAGTATGGGTAAGCGGGCAATCATTGAGCAGTTCTTC. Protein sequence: CASSMGKRAIIEQFF.

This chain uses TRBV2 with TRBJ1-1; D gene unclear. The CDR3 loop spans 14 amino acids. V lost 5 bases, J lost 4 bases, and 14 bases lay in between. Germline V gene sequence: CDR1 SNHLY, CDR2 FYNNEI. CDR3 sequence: CASSTDWQTTEAFF. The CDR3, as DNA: TGTGCCAGCAGTACGGACTGGCAAACCACTGAAGCTTTCTTT.

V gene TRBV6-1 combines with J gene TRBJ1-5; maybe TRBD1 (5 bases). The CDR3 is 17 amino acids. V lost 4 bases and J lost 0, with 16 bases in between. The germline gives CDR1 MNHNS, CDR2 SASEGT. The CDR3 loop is CASSARGTDYSNQPQHF. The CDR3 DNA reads TGTGCCAGCAGTGCGCGGGGGACGGATTATAGCAATCAGCCCCAGCATTTT.

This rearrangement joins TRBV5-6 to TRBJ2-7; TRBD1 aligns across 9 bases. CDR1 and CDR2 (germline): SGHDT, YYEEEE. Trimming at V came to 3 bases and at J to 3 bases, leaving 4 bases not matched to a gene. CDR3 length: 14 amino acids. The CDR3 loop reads CASSSGTGNYEQYF. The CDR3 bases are TGTGCCAGCAGCTCCGGGACAGGGAACTACGAGCAGTACTTC.

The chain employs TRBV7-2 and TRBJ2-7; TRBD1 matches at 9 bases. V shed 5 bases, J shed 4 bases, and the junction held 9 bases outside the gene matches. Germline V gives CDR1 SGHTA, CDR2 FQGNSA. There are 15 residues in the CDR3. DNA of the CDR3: TGTGCCAGCAGCCGGGAGCCGGGACAGGGTTACGAGCAGTACTTC. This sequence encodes CASSREPGQGYEQYF.

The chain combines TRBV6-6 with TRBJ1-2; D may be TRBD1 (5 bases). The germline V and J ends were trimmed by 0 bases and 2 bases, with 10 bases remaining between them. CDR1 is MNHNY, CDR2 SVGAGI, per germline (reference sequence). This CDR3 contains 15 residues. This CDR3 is CASSYSRDLNYGYTF. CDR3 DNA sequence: TGTGCCAGCAGTTACTCACGGGACCTAAACTATGGCTACACCTTC.

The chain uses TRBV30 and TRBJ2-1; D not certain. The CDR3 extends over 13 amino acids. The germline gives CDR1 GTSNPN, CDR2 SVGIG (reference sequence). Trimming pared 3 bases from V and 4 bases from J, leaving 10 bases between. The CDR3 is CAWRPGRYNEQFF. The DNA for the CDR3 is TGTGCCTGGAGGCCAGGACGATACAATGAGCAGTTCTTC.

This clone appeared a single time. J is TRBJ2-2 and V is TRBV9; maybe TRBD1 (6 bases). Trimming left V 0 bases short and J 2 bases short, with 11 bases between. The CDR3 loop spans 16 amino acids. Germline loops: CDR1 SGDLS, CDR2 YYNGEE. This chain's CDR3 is CASSVVQGSNTGELFF. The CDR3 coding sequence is TGTGCCAGCAGCGTAGTCCAGGGGTCCAACACCGGGGAGCTGTTTTTT.

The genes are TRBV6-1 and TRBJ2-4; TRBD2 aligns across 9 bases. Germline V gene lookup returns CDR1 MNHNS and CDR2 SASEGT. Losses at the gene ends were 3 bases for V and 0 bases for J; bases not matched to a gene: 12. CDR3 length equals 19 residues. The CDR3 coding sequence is TGTGCCAGCAGTGAGGAGACTAGCGGCACCCTACTAGCCAAAAACATTCAGTACTTC. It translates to CASSEETSGTLLAKNIQYF.

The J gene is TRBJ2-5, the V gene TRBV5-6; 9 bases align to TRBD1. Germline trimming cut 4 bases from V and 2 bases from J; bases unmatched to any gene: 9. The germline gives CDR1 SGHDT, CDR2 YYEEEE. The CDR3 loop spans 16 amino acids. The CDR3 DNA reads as TGTGCCAGCAGCCCCACTCCGGGACAGGGTCAAGAGACCCAGTACTTC. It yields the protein CASSPTPGQGQETQYF.